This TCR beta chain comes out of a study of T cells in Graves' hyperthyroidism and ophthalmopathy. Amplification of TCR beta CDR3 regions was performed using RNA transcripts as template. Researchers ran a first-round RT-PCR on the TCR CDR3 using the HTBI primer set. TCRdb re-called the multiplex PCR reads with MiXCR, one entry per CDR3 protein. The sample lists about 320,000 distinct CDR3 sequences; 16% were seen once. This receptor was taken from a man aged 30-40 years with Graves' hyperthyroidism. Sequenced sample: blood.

The CDR3 loop reads CSVAFDGNEKLFF. Here the CDR3 DNA reads TGCAGCGTTGCCTTTGACGGGAATGAAAAACTGTTTTTT. This chain connects TRBV29-1 to TRBJ1-4, with unresolved D. Germline V gene lookup returns CDR1 SQVTM and CDR2 ANQGSEA. This CDR3 spans 13 amino acids. Between the trimmed V and J ends, which lost 4 bases and 5 bases, there was a span of 11 bases. The entire variable domain, with the rest obtained from reference TRBV29-1 and TRBJ1-4, is as follows: SAVISQKPSRDICQRGTSLTIQCQVDSQVTMMFWYRQQPGQSLTLIATANQGSEATYESGFVIDKFPISRPNLTFSTLTVSNMSPEDSSIYLCSVAFDGNEKLFFGSGTQLSVL.